Presented here are 15 T cell receptor beta chains from one specimen sequenced in a study of blood T cell repertoires in COVID-19. Profiled with immunoSEQ multiplex PCR; TCRdb holds only in-frame clones, not every one. The table lists 240,000 or so clones, approximately 86% of them singletons. Sequenced: peripheral blood. The receptor source for this set is a man in his fifties or sixties who had recovered from COVID-19.

The chain is built from TRBV7-9 and TRBJ1-3; 8 nucleotides align to TRBD1. V was clipped by 6 bases and J by 6 bases; unmatched bases: 4. CDR3 size: 13 residues. Germline-derived CDR1 and CDR2 are SEHNR and FQNEAQ (reference sequence). The CDR3 region is CASSTGGENTIYF. The CDR3 DNA follows: TGTGCCAGCAGTACAGGGGGGGAAAACACCATATATTTT. The whole variable domain, remainder taken from reference TRBV7-9 and TRBJ1-3, is DTGVSQNPRHKITKRGQNVTFRCDPISEHNRLYWYRQTLGQGPEFLTYFQNEAQLEKSRLLSDRFSAERPKGSFSTLEIQRTEQGDSAMYLCASSTGGENTIYFGEGSWLTVV.

The genes are TRBV5-4 and TRBJ2-7; 7 nucleotides align to TRBD2. Germline V gene lookup returns CDR1 SGHNT and CDR2 YYREEE (reference sequence). With 4 bases clipped from V and 2 bases from J, the junction kept 6 bases outside the gene matches. This CDR3 comprises 14 residues. The CDR3 protein is CASSPSGNPYEQYF. The DNA for the CDR3 is TGTGCCAGCAGCCCCAGCGGGAACCCCTACGAGCAGTACTTC. Together with reference TRBV5-4 and TRBJ2-7, the CDR3 gives the full variable domain: ETGVTQSPTHLIKTRGQQVTLRCSSQSGHNTVSWYQQALGQGPQFIFQYYREEENGRGNFPPRFSGLQFPNYSSELNVNALELDDSALYLCASSPSGNPYEQYFGPGTRLTVT.

The rearrangement links TRBV9 to TRBJ1-1, with D perhaps TRBD1 (6 bases). Trimming pared 3 bases from V and 4 bases from J, leaving 16 bases between. Germline V lookup: CDR1 SGDLS, CDR2 YYNGEE. This CDR3 region has 15 residues. DNA for the CDR3: TGTGCCAGCAGCGCAGACCGGGGGGCTGGCACTGAAGCTTTCTTT. It translates to CASSADRGAGTEAFF.

J is TRBJ1-1 and V is TRBV18, with D possibly being TRBD1 (6 bases). Germline V gives CDR1 KGHSH, CDR2 LQKENI. The CDR3 is made up of 13 amino acids. V was shortened by 8 bases and J by 3 bases, with 13 bases between the two germline ends. CDR3 coding DNA: TGTGCCAGCCAAGACAGGATAGACACTGAAGCTTTCTTT. Protein: CASQDRIDTEAFF.

This clone appeared a single time. CDR3 in DNA: TGTGCCAGTAGTATGATTAGCGGGGGGCGCCACTCCTACAATGAGCAGTTCTTC. Translating gives CASSMISGGRHSYNEQFF. The rearrangement uses TRBV19 and TRBJ2-1, with TRBD2 matching over 10 bases. J lost 0 bases, V lost 3 bases, and 8 bases had no gene match. Germline V gene sequence: CDR1 LNHDA, CDR2 SQIVND (reference sequence). The CDR3 is 18 residues long.

The chain uses TRBV2 and TRBJ2-2, with 10 positions matching TRBD2. Germline CDR1 and CDR2: SNHLY and FYNNEI. J lost 5 bases, V lost 4 bases, and 1 base had no gene match. The CDR3 covers 14 residues. The CDR3 here is CASSALAGTGELFF. In DNA, the CDR3 is TGTGCCAGCAGTGCACTAGCGGGGACCGGGGAGCTGTTTTTT.

The gene calls are TRBV21-1 and TRBJ2-4; TRBD1 reflects the table's D call only, with no check against the DNA. TRBV21-1 has pseudogene status. The CDR3 is made up of 17 amino acids. The CDR3 is CASSTWDGAGGKNIQYF. As DNA, the CDR3 is TGTGCCAGCAGCACCTGGGATGGGGCAGGGGGCAAAAACATTCAGTACTTC.

V gene TRBV18 combines with J gene TRBJ1-3; D is unresolved. V was cut by 2 bases and J by 0 bases, with 11 bases left in between. CDR3 length: 16 residues. CDR1 and CDR2 from the germline V gene are KGHSH and LQKENI. The CDR3 region has the DNA TGTGCCAGCTCACCATTTAGGGAGAGCTCTGGAAACACCATATATTTT. Its translation: CASSPFRESSGNTIYF.

The rearrangement uses TRBV5-1 and TRBJ2-1; tentatively, D is TRBD2 (6 bases). Looked up from germline, CDR1 is SGHRS and CDR2 is YFSETQ. V lost 0 bases and J 4 bases, leaving 11 bases between the germline ends. This CDR3 region has 15 residues. CDR3 DNA sequence: TGCGCCAGCAGCTTGGGGCTAGCGAAGTACAATGAGCAGTTCTTC. Translated: CASSLGLAKYNEQFF.

The rearrangement links TRBV19 to TRBJ2-2; TRBD2 aligns across 11 bases. CDR1 and CDR2 (germline): LNHDA, SQIVND (reference sequence). V lost 6 bases to trimming and J lost 2 bases; unmatched junction nucleotides: 8. The CDR3 consists of 17 residues. The CDR3 sequence: CASSFSGGATNTGELFF. CDR3 DNA sequence: TGTGCCAGTAGCTTTAGCGGGGGGGCAACTAACACCGGGGAGCTGTTTTTT.

The CDR3: CASSESGIGELFF. The CDR3 DNA follows: TGTGCCAGCAGTGAATCCGGGATCGGGGAGCTGTTTTTT. The V gene is TRBV2, the J gene TRBJ2-2, with a tentative D call TRBD2 (5 bases). The CDR3 runs to 13 residues. Looked up from germline, CDR1 is SNHLY and CDR2 is FYNNEI. Trimming stripped 2 bases from V and 7 bases from J, with 8 bases between.

The rearrangement joins TRBV4-1 to TRBJ1-1; D not resolved. Germline V lookup: CDR1 MGHRA, CDR2 YSYEKL. Trimming removed 1 base from V and 1 base from J, with 7 bases in between. The CDR3 has 14 residues. CDR3 DNA: TGCGCCAGCAGCCAAGGCCCGAGGAACACTGAAGCTTTCTTT. It yields the protein CASSQGPRNTEAFF.

This clone was picked up a small number of times. The rearrangement uses TRBV5-1 and TRBJ2-2; 12 nucleotides align to TRBD2. CDR1 is SGHRS and CDR2 is YFSETQ in the germline V gene. V was clipped by 3 bases and J by 4 bases; unmatched bases: 7. This CDR3 has 17 amino acids. The CDR3 region is CASSYLAGGPGTGELFF. The CDR3 DNA is TGCGCCAGCAGCTATCTAGCGGGGGGGCCGGGCACCGGGGAGCTGTTTTTT.

The rearrangement links TRBV3-1 (or the pseudogene TRBV3-2) to TRBJ1-1, with D maybe TRBD1 (5 bases). CDR1 and CDR2 (germline): LGHDT, YNNKEL (reference sequence). The CDR3 loop spans 13 amino acids. V dropped 4 bases and J dropped 0 bases, with 6 bases sitting between them. The DNA for the CDR3 is TGTGCCAGCAGCCGACAGATGAACACTGAAGCTTTCTTT. Translating it yields CASSRQMNTEAFF.

This chain connects TRBV5-1 to TRBJ2-3, with 7 positions matching TRBD2. Germline V gene lookup returns CDR1 SGHRS and CDR2 YFSETQ. The J segment lost 4 bases and the V segment lost 0 bases, leaving 14 bases of the junction unmatched. This CDR3 is built from 18 residues. Here the CDR3 reads CASSLARGGFGVSDTQYF. In nucleotides, the CDR3 is TGCGCCAGCAGCTTGGCGCGCGGGGGATTCGGGGTTTCAGATACGCAGTATTTT.